This T cell receptor (beta chain) comes out of a study of T cell responses to AZD1222 COVID-19 vaccine. V lost 0 bases, J lost 12 bases, and 21 bases lay in between. The CDR3 length is 16 residues. Germline V gene sequence: CDR1 MNHEY, CDR2 SVGAGI. About this clone itself: Its target is unknown.

Findings of the study overall: Possibly, clonal diversity was underestimated; donors were largely white British and included more females. With two AZD1222 doses given, Spike-specific TCR breadth and depth both rose. Distributed over spike, vaccine-associated CD4 TCRs predominated at 160-218 and 743-854. Reportedly, close to half of spike-specific TCRs are directed against unmutated variant regions.

The assay was immunoSEQ multiplex PCR, and TCRdb's table has in-frame clones only and misses some. Counted here are roughly 190,000 clones, 80% to 95% occurring once; the ten biggest clones make up around 4%. The genes are TRBV6-5 and TRBJ2-1, with D perhaps being TRBD1 or TRBD2 (5 bases each). Sample: peripheral blood, taken on day 0 of AZD1222 vaccination. This clonotype was sampled from an adult in good health. CDR3 DNA: TGTGCCAGCAGTTACTCGCCGGGACCCACTTTAAGTTCGCAGTTCTTC. It is translated as CASSYSPGPTLSSQFF.